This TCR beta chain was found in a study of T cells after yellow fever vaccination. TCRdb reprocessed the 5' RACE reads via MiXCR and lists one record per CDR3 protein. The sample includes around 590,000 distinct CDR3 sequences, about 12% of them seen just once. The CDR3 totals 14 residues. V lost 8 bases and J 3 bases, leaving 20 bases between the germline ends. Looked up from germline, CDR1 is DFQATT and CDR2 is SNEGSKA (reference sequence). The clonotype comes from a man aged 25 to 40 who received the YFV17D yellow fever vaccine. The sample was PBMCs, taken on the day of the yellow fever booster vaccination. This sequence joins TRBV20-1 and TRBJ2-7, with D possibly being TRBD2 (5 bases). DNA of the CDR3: TGCAGTCATCTAAGGATCGGCGCGGGCTACGAGCAGTACTTC. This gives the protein CSHLRIGAGYEQYF.